A single sample gave rise to the 29 T cell receptor beta chains below, sequenced in a study of a mutant IDH1 vaccine in newly diagnosed glioma. These TCRs are of unknown antigen specificity. Regarding time point: week 11, during vaccination. Every vaccination contained 300 ug of the mutant IDH1 20-mer peptide and was paired with topical imiquimod. Produced via immunoSEQ multiplex PCR; TCRdb's table is partial and in-frame only. The data hold about 64,000 clones, with about 81% observed a single time. Specimen: PBMCs, collected from a glioma patient whose treatment included an IDH1 peptide vaccine. The source of these receptors is a woman aged 45-59 years with glioma.

V gene TRBV2 combines with J gene TRBJ1-2; no clear D. Germline V gives CDR1 SNHLY, CDR2 FYNNEI. Trimming removed 3 bases at V and 6 bases at J, with 8 bases between. The CDR3 runs to 12 residues. The CDR3 protein is CASSDAFHGYTF. CDR3 coding DNA: TGTGCCAGCAGTGACGCTTTCCATGGCTACACCTTC.

V gene TRBV27 combines with J gene TRBJ1-1, with no clear D. The V and J ends lost 6 bases and 0 bases respectively, with 11 bases between them. Germline CDR1 MNHEY, CDR2 SMNVEV (reference sequence). The length of the CDR3 is 14 residues. The CDR3 nucleotides read TGTGCCAGCAGACAATCGGGAATGAACACTGAAGCTTTCTTT. Translated: CASRQSGMNTEAFF.

The chain joins TRBV7-2 to TRBJ1-1; 7 nucleotides match TRBD1. CDR3 length: 16 residues. The germline gives CDR1 SGHTA, CDR2 FQGNSA. V lost 5 bases to trimming and J lost 6 bases; unmatched junction nucleotides: 15. CDR3 region: CASSVSRGGKASEAFF. CDR3 nucleotide sequence: TGTGCCAGCAGCGTGAGTCGAGGGGGCAAGGCTTCTGAAGCTTTCTTT.

This clone was detected only a few times. J is TRBJ1-1 and V is TRBV5-1, with 7 bases identical to TRBD1. The CDR3 extends over 14 amino acids. With V trimmed by 5 bases and J by 4 bases, 8 bases remained unmatched. Germline V gives CDR1 SGHRS, CDR2 YFSETQ. CDR3 residues: CASSLQTGSTEAFF. The CDR3 nucleotides read TGCGCCAGCAGTCTTCAGACAGGGAGCACTGAAGCTTTCTTT.

The gene calls are TRBV4-2 and TRBJ2-3; a weak D match, TRBD1 (6 bases). This CDR3 is 16 amino acids long. Germline assignment: CDR1 LGHNA and CDR2 YNFKEQ. Trimming pared 0 bases from V and 1 base from J, leaving 11 bases between. CDR3 bases: TGTGCCAGCAGCCAAGAATTGGGGGCCGGCACAGATACGCAGTATTTT. Its protein product is CASSQELGAGTDTQYF.

The chain employs TRBV28 and TRBJ1-3; D is unclear. The CDR3 consists of 14 residues. Germline loops: CDR1 MDHEN, CDR2 SYDVKM. V gave up 7 bases and J gave up 6 bases, with 16 bases separating them. The CDR3: CASNPDGQLNTIYF. In DNA, the CDR3 is TGTGCCAGCAACCCAGACGGGCAGTTAAACACCATATATTTT.

Concerning this clone itself: The sample has other DNA sequences that encode this CDR3 too. The rearrangement uses TRBV18 and TRBJ2-2, with a weak D call TRBD2 (6 bases). The CDR3 spans 14 residues. Between the trimmed V and J ends, which lost 3 bases and 8 bases, there was a span of 13 bases. The germline CDR1 and CDR2 sequences are KGHSH and LQKENI. The CDR3 sequence: CASSPGTETGELFF. CDR3 nucleotides: TGTGCCAGCTCACCCGGGACTGAGACAGGGGAGCTGTTTTTT.

The rearrangement joins TRBV5-1 to TRBJ1-2; 7 nucleotides align to TRBD1. The CDR3 runs 14 residues. CDR1 SGHRS and CDR2 YFSETQ come from the germline V gene. Unmatched junction bases numbered 5, after V lost 1 base and J lost 5 bases. DNA of the CDR3: TGCGCCAGCAGCTTGTCTCCAGGGGGTTATGGCTACACCTTC. Protein: CASSLSPGGYGYTF.

V usage is TRBV5-4 and J usage is TRBJ2-2; TRBD1 might be the D (5 bases). Trimming took 4 bases from V and 2 from J, leaving 15 bases between them. CDR3 length: 16 residues. Germline CDR1 and CDR2: SGHNT and YYREEE (reference sequence). The CDR3 DNA reads as TGTGCCAGCAGCCCATATGAACAGGAAAACACCGGGGAGCTGTTTTTT. Its protein is CASSPYEQENTGELFF.

This clone was detected once. J is TRBJ1-1 and V is TRBV29-1; D may be TRBD1 (6 bases). The V gene lost 5 bases and the J gene lost 11 bases, with 21 bases spanning the gap. This CDR3 comprises 13 residues. Germline-derived CDR1 and CDR2 are SQVTM and ANQGSEA. CDR3 nucleotides: TGCAGCGTTCTATTTGTGGTACAGGGAGTGGCTTTCTTT. Protein sequence: CSVLFVVQGVAFF. Supplemented by reference TRBV29-1 and TRBJ1-1, the full variable domain reads SAVISQKPSRDICQRGTSLTIQCQVDSQVTMMFWYRQQPGQSLTLIATANQGSEATYESGFVIDKFPISRPNLTFSTLTVSNMSPEDSSIYLCSVLFVVQGVAFFGQGTRLTVV.

V gene TRBV6-5 combines with J gene TRBJ2-3; 10 bases are shared with TRBD2. Germline V gene sequence: CDR1 MNHEY, CDR2 SVGAGI. J lost 4 bases, V lost 0 bases, and 4 bases had no gene match. The CDR3 length is 16 residues. The CDR3 protein is CASSYSGAGGPDTQYF. Here the CDR3 DNA reads TGTGCCAGCAGTTACTCGGGAGCGGGGGGGCCAGATACGCAGTATTTT.

This sequence joins TRBV14 and TRBJ2-6; maybe TRBD1 (6 bases). V lost 4 bases to trimming and J lost 2 bases, with 15 bases between them. The CDR3 spans 17 residues. Germline lookup yields CDR1 SGHDN and CDR2 FVKESK. CDR3 protein: CASSPQGSLAGANVLTF. Here the CDR3 DNA reads TGTGCCAGCAGCCCGCAGGGGAGCTTAGCTGGGGCCAACGTCCTGACTTTC.

Only a few counts were recorded for this clone. V gene TRBV10-1 combines with J gene TRBJ1-2; D is uncertain. This CDR3 region has 13 residues. CDR1 is WNHNN and CDR2 is SYGVQD in the germline V gene (reference sequence). With 4 bases removed from V and 4 bases from J, the gap between germline ends came to 10 bases. The CDR3 region has the DNA TGCGCCAGCAGTGTCGGGCAGTTCTATGGCTACACCTTC. Residues: CASSVGQFYGYTF.

The chain couples TRBV6-1 to TRBJ1-5; tentatively, D is TRBD1 (5 bases). The germline V gene encodes CDR1 MNHNS and CDR2 SASEGT. Trimming left V 6 bases short and J 11 bases short, with 14 bases between. This CDR3 contains 12 residues. This CDR3 reads CASSPGEWTQHF. Here the CDR3 DNA reads TGTGCCAGCAGCCCGGGGGAATGGACCCAGCATTTT.

This chain links TRBV7-2 with TRBJ2-7; D possibly corresponds to TRBD1 (10 bases). Germline CDR1 is SGHTA and CDR2 is FQGNSA. V was pared by 5 bases and J by 4 bases, with 18 bases between. The CDR3 totals 15 residues. For the CDR3, the DNA is TGTGCCAGCAGCCCGCGGGGGGGACAGGGGTACGAGCAGTACTTC. It encodes CASSPRGGQGYEQYF.

V and J are TRBV29-1 and TRBJ2-5; TRBD1 agrees at 7 bases. The CDR3 is 15 residues long. After removal of 8 bases from V and 7 bases from J, the junction contained 19 bases not matched to a gene. The germline V gene has CDR1 SQVTM and CDR2 ANQGSEA. Written as DNA, the CDR3 is TGCAGCCCTGCCCGGGACAGTTTGTCTCAGAGGACCCAGTACTTC. Encoded protein: CSPARDSLSQRTQYF.

The rearrangement links TRBV2 to TRBJ1-6, with TRBD1 matching over 8 bases. V was clipped by 6 bases and J by 6 bases; unmatched bases: 4. Germline CDR1 and CDR2: SNHLY and FYNNEI. The CDR3 length is 14 residues. In nucleotides, the CDR3 is TGTGCCAGCAGGGACAGGGTATTTAATTCACCCCTCCACTTT. Amino acid sequence: CASRDRVFNSPLHF.

The V and J genes are TRBV25-1 and TRBJ2-7, with 8 bases fitting TRBD1. From germline, CDR1 is MGHDK and CDR2 SYGVNS. The CDR3 totals 17 residues. The V gene end was trimmed by 4 bases and the J gene end by 3 bases; junction bases not matched to a gene: 14. Here the CDR3 reads CASSARPGTGLDYEQYF. The CDR3 nucleotides are TGTGCCAGCAGTGCCAGACCCGGGACAGGCCTCGACTACGAGCAGTACTTC.

The J gene is TRBJ2-7, the V gene TRBV19; the match to TRBD1 covers 8 bases. The CDR3 runs to 14 residues. From germline, CDR1 is LNHDA and CDR2 SQIVND (reference sequence). J was trimmed by 0 bases and V by 8 bases; bases with no gene match: 6. As DNA, the CDR3 is TGTGCCAGTCGGTCCACAGGGGGCTCCTACGAGCAGTACTTC. Translating it yields CASRSTGGSYEQYF.

The chain couples TRBV14 to TRBJ1-3; D remains ambiguous. V was shortened by 1 base and J by 6 bases, with 10 bases between the two germline ends. The V gene's germline CDR1 is SGHDN and CDR2 FVKESK. The CDR3 spans 14 residues. CDR3 sequence reads: CASSQGATINTIYF. In DNA form, the CDR3 reads TGTGCCAGCAGCCAAGGGGCCACTATAAACACCATATATTTT.

This chain connects TRBV7-2 to TRBJ2-7; 9 nucleotides align to TRBD1. Germline trimming cut 4 bases from V and 4 bases from J; bases unmatched to any gene: 5. This CDR3 has 14 residues. Germline V lookup: CDR1 SGHTA, CDR2 FQGNSA. CDR3 bases: TGTGCCAGCAGCTCCGGGACAGGGAGTTACGAGCAGTACTTC. Protein: CASSSGTGSYEQYF.

The chain couples TRBV5-6 to TRBJ2-7; D gene uncertain. The CDR3 is 16 amino acids. CDR1 SGHDT and CDR2 YYEEEE come from the germline V gene. Trimming removed 2 bases at V and 7 bases at J, with 22 bases between. Here the CDR3 DNA reads TGTGCCAGCAGCTTCAGGACCAGCCCTAGACTGGGGGAGCAGTACTTC. Protein product: CASSFRTSPRLGEQYF.

This clone was detected only once. The genes are TRBV5-4 and TRBJ2-4; TRBD1 aligns across 7 bases. The germline V gene has CDR1 SGHNT and CDR2 YYREEE (reference sequence). This CDR3 has 16 amino acids. J was trimmed by 0 bases and V by 4 bases; bases with no gene match: 7. This chain's CDR3 is CASSPGTVLAKNIQYF. As DNA, the CDR3 is TGTGCCAGCAGCCCAGGGACAGTCCTAGCCAAAAACATTCAGTACTTC.

This clone was seen only once. The chain employs TRBV27 and TRBJ2-3; 8 nucleotides agree with TRBD1. There are 18 residues in the CDR3. The ends lost 3 bases at V and 3 bases at J; junction bases unmatched: 14. Germline V gene sequence: CDR1 MNHEY, CDR2 SMNVEV (reference sequence). The CDR3 region is CASSFTAPGTGPTDTQYF. The CDR3 coding sequence is TGTGCCAGCAGTTTTACCGCACCCGGGACAGGACCGACAGATACGCAGTATTTT.

This chain links TRBV20-1 with TRBJ1-1, with unresolved D. V lost 7 bases and J 5 bases, leaving 2 bases between the germline ends. The length of the CDR3 is 8 residues. Germline CDR1 reads DFQATT; CDR2 reads SNEGSKA (reference sequence). DNA for the CDR3: TGCAGTGGAACTGAAGCTTTCTTT. Protein product: CSGTEAFF.

This rearrangement joins TRBV5-6 to TRBJ1-2; the D gene is possibly TRBD1 (6 bases). V lost 4 bases and J 7 bases, leaving 17 bases between the germline ends. Per germline, CDR1 SGHDT and CDR2 YYEEEE. The CDR3 length is 14 residues. The CDR3 DNA follows: TGTGCCAGCAGCGTGATTCGGGGGGCGATTGGCTACACCTTC. It yields the protein CASSVIRGAIGYTF. The complete variable domain, with remaining parts taken from reference TRBV5-6 and TRBJ1-2, reads DAGVTQSPTHLIKTRGQQVTLRCSPKSGHDTVSWYQQALGQGPQFIFQYYEEEERQRGNFPDRFSGHQFPNYSSELNVNALLLGDSALYLCASSVIRGAIGYTFGSGTRLTVV.

The chain couples TRBV7-2 to TRBJ2-5, with D possibly TRBD1 on 6 matching bases. The V end lost 3 bases, the J end lost 4 bases, and 15 bases lay between the germline ends. This CDR3 region has 15 residues. The germline CDR1 and CDR2 sequences are SGHTA and FQGNSA. The CDR3 is CASSFFLQGRETQYF. In DNA, the CDR3 is TGTGCCAGCAGCTTCTTTCTACAGGGAAGAGAGACCCAGTACTTC.

The V gene is TRBV5-6, the J gene TRBJ2-5, with a tentative D call TRBD1 (6 bases). Trimming cost V 0 bases and J 5 bases, with 11 bases left between them. The CDR3 runs to 14 residues. The germline CDR1 and CDR2 sequences are SGHDT and YYEEEE. CDR3 in amino acids: CASSLVWGRETQYF. The DNA of the CDR3 is TGTGCCAGCAGCTTGGTCTGGGGGCGGGAGACCCAGTACTTC.

This chain links TRBV6-6 with TRBJ1-2; TRBD1 might be the D (6 bases). V was cut by 4 bases and J by 6 bases, with 15 bases left in between. The CDR3 loop spans 14 amino acids. The germline gives CDR1 MNHNY, CDR2 SVGAGI (reference sequence). CDR3 region: CASSFTTGSDGYTF. The CDR3 region has the DNA TGTGCCAGCAGTTTCACCACAGGGTCGGATGGCTACACCTTC.